Below, one TCR beta chain is given with its context. The sample is drawn from a study of blood T cell repertoires in COVID-19. Study overall: The samples span acute and convalescent COVID-19 from the United States, Italy and Spain. In each case, the material was cDNA or gDNA derived from T cells, B-cell-depleted T cells, or PBMCs.

The CDR3 consists of 14 residues. V gave up 5 bases and J gave up 0 bases, with 10 bases separating them. Germline V gene lookup returns CDR1 KGHSH and CDR2 LQKENI. In the authors' methods: Reference gene primer amplification in the assay estimated nucleated cell counts. Assay: immunoSEQ multiplex PCR; the TCRdb copy retains only in-frame clones and omits some. The DNA was the basis for D and trimming; V, J and clone size are from that table. Here the sample spans 55,000 to 80,000 clones, over 70% being singletons. The specimen was peripheral blood. The chain is built from TRBV18 and TRBJ1-2; TRBD1 might be the D (6 bases). The sequence came from a human donor in a cohort sampled during active COVID-19. CDR3 in DNA: TGTGCCAGCTCAAAGGGGGTTGCTAACTATGGCTACACCTTC. It codes for CASSKGVANYGYTF.